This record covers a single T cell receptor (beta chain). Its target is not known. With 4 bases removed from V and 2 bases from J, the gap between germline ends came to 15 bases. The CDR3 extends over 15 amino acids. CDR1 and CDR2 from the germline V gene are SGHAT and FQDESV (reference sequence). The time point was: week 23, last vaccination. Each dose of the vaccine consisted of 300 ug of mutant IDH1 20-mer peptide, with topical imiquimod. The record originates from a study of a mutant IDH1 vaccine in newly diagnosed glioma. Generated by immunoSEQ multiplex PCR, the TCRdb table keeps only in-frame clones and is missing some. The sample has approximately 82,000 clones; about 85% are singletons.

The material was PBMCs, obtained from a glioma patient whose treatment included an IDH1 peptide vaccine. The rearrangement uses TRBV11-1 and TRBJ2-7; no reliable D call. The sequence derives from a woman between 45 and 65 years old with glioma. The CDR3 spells CASSSNPGGTYEQYF. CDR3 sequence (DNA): TGTGCCAGCAGCTCAAACCCTGGCGGAACCTACGAGCAGTACTTC.